What follows are 19 T cell receptor beta chains derived from one specimen sequenced in a study of T cells in women clearing cervical HPV infection. Repertoires were generated with immunoSEQ multiplex PCR, while TCRdb's copy carries only in-frame clones and drops some. The sample has under 35,000 clones. Sequencing was carried out using blood buffy coat. These receptors came from a woman between 18 and 70 years old with a cervical HPV16 infection that either progressed to CIN3+ or cleared (not recorded which).

About this clone itself: From the germline J gene comes the end of the CDR3, since the read stops 3 residues before it. The V and J genes are TRBV20-1 and TRBJ2-1, with 9 bases lining up with TRBD2. The germline V gene has CDR1 DFQATT and CDR2 SNEGSKA (reference sequence). The CDR3 runs 15 residues. V was clipped by 0 bases and J by 3 bases; unmatched bases: 3. Partial CDR3 DNA: TGCAGTGCTAGAGAAATAGCGGGGGACTACAATGAG. The encoded protein is CSAREIAGDYNE. The complete CDR3 protein is CSAREIAGDYNEQFF.

A remark on this clone: The read halts 3 residues ahead of the CDR3 end, with the missing end drawn from the germline J gene. The rearrangement uses TRBV5-4 and TRBJ2-3; the D is unclear. The CDR3 runs to 12 residues. Germline CDR1 and CDR2: SGHNT and YYREEE (reference sequence). Trimming cost V 4 bases and J 1 base, with 4 bases left between them. CDR3 region: CASSAGTDTQYF. The CDR3 bases that were read are TGTGCCAGCAGCGCAGGCACAGATACG.

Details on this clone: The sequenced fragment ends 3 residues before the CDR3 boundary, so the rest is inferred from the germline J gene. V usage is TRBV20-1 and J usage is TRBJ1-1, with a possible D match to TRBD1 (5 bases). CDR1 and CDR2 from the germline V gene are DFQATT and SNEGSKA (reference sequence). This CDR3 is built from 13 residues. V lost 8 bases and J 3 bases, leaving 16 bases between the germline ends. The DNA read from the CDR3 is TGCAGTCTCCGGGGGGGTAAGGACACTGAA. Amino acid sequence: CSLRGGKDTE. The CDR3 as a whole reads CSLRGGKDTEAFF.

To note about this clone: The missing CDR3 end, 3 residues past where the read stops, is filled in from the germline J gene. The rearrangement joins TRBV5-1 to TRBJ2-1; 7 nucleotides agree with TRBD1. This CDR3 spans 15 amino acids. Looked up from germline, CDR1 is SGHRS and CDR2 is YFSETQ. J gave up 0 bases and V 5 bases, and 5 bases lay outside the gene matches. CDR3 sequence: CASSSTGDSYNEQFF. The CDR3 bases that were read are TGCGCCAGCAGTTCCACAGGGGACTCCTACAATGAG.

As concerns this clone: The missing CDR3 end, 3 residues past where the read stops, is filled in from the germline J gene. V usage is TRBV5-1 and J usage is TRBJ1-6; D not certain. Trimming left V 0 bases short and J 6 bases short, with 7 bases between. Germline CDR1 reads SGHRS; CDR2 reads YFSETQ. The CDR3 consists of 14 residues. The CDR3: CASSLAQPNSPLHF. The DNA read from the CDR3 is TGCGCCAGCAGCTTGGCACAGCCTAATTCACCC.

Comments on this clone: The read finishes 3 residues shy of the CDR3 end, and the germline J gene is used to complete it. The chain uses TRBV15 and TRBJ2-5; D is unresolved. V was shortened by 1 base and J by 3 bases, with 12 bases between the two germline ends. The germline V gene encodes CDR1 LNHNV and CDR2 YYDKDF (reference sequence). The CDR3 is 15 residues long. CDR3 in amino acids: CATSRGLGSKETQYF. Incomplete CDR3 DNA: TGTGCCACCAGCAGAGGGTTAGGTAGCAAAGAGACC. Full variable domain (missing parts from reference TRBV15 and TRBJ2-5): DAMVIQNPRYQVTQFGKPVTLSCSQTLNHNVMYWYQQKSSQAPKLLFHYYDKDFNNEADTPDNFQSRRPNTSFCFLDIRSPGLGDTAMYLCATSRGLGSKETQYFGPGTRLLVL.

Of note for this clone: The CDR3 end is not reached by the read, which stops 3 residues before it; the germline J gene fills it in. This chain joins TRBV5-1 and TRBJ2-1, with 9 bases identical to TRBD2. This CDR3 region has 15 residues. Germline V gives CDR1 SGHRS, CDR2 YFSETQ. J was trimmed by 8 bases and V by 2 bases; bases with no gene match: 8. The CDR3 here is CASSLGAGGMDEQFF. The CDR3 DNA, read in part, is TGCGCCAGCAGCTTAGGAGCGGGGGGCATGGATGAG. Supplemented by reference TRBV5-1 and TRBJ2-1, the full variable domain reads KAGVTQTPRYLIKTRGQQVTLSCSPISGHRSVSWYQQTPGQGLQFLFEYFSETQRNKGNFPGRFSGRQFSNSRSEMNVSTLELGDSALYLCASSLGAGGMDEQFFGPGTRLTVL.

Regarding this clone: The read halts 3 residues ahead of the CDR3 end, with the missing end drawn from the germline J gene. The chain couples TRBV7-9 to TRBJ2-3; D might be TRBD2 (5 bases). This CDR3 region has 15 residues. Germline V gives CDR1 SEHNR, CDR2 FQNEAQ (reference sequence). V was trimmed by 0 bases and J by 5 bases, leaving 12 bases between them. The CDR3 sequence is CASSLATSLVDTQYF. The CDR3 bases that were read are TGTGCCAGCAGCTTAGCCACTAGTCTGGTAGATACG.

Concerning this clone itself: Read coverage stops 3 residues before the CDR3 terminus; the germline J gene supplies the remainder. The rearrangement links TRBV28 to TRBJ2-7; TRBD2 agrees at 8 bases. CDR1 is MDHEN and CDR2 is SYDVKM in the germline V gene. The CDR3 consists of 15 residues. The V segment lost 1 base and the J segment 4 bases; nucleotides outside the gene matches: 6. CDR3 in amino acids: CASSLFRGGQYEQYF. The covered CDR3 bases are TGTGCCAGCAGTTTATTCCGCGGGGGGCAGTACGAG.

As regards this clone: Read sequence stops 3 residues before the CDR3 end, and the germline J gene provides the missing end. The rearrangement links TRBV4-1 to TRBJ2-7, with D possibly TRBD2 on 5 matching bases. V lost 0 bases and J lost 6, with 21 bases in between. This CDR3 contains 17 residues. CDR1 and CDR2 from the germline V gene are MGHRA and YSYEKL. CDR3 bases read: TGCGCCAGCAGCCAAGATGGTGGACTGGCGTTTAGGTTCGAG. Residues: CASSQDGGLAFRFE. The full-length CDR3 reads as CASSQDGGLAFRFEQYF.

Points on this clone: The DNA ends 3 residues before the CDR3 does, and the rest of the CDR3 is filled in from the germline J gene. The chain carries TRBV11-2 and TRBJ2-1; TRBD2 agrees at 7 bases. The CDR3 loop spans 13 amino acids. The germline V gene encodes CDR1 SGHAT and CDR2 FQNNGV. V lost 4 bases, J lost 9 bases, and 6 bases stayed unmatched. CDR3 residues: CASSSGWGGEQFF. The sequenced part of the CDR3 DNA is TGTGCCAGCAGCTCGGGCTGGGGGGGTGAG.

With respect to this clone: The missing CDR3 end, 3 residues past where the read stops, is filled in from the germline J gene. J is TRBJ2-2 and V is TRBV10-1; D gene unclear. Germline loops: CDR1 WNHNN, CDR2 SYGVQD (reference sequence). This CDR3 contains 15 residues. Deletions cut 2 bases from V and 4 bases from J, with 11 bases between. Partial CDR3 DNA: TGCGCCAGCAGTGAGCGCAGGCCGAGCACCGGGGAG. This codes for CASSERRPSTGE. In full, the CDR3 is CASSERRPSTGELFF.

A word on this clone: The CDR3 goes on 3 residues after the read ends, and that part is filled in from the germline J gene. The chain joins TRBV12-3 or TRBV12-4 to TRBJ1-4, with D tentatively TRBD1 (6 bases). This CDR3 is built from 14 residues. V lost 5 bases and J lost 3, with 10 bases in between. CDR3 DNA (partial): TGTGCCAGCAGTGAGACAGGCCCTAATGAAAAA. Translating gives CASSETGPNEK. The full CDR3 protein reads CASSETGPNEKLFF.

Of note for this clone: The read falls 3 residues short of the CDR3 end, and the missing part is taken from the germline J gene. J is TRBJ1-1 and V is TRBV30, with 9 positions matching TRBD1. Unmatched junction bases numbered 7, after V lost 8 bases and J lost 3 bases. Germline-derived CDR1 and CDR2 are GTSNPN and SVGIG (reference sequence). The CDR3 loop spans 13 amino acids. The CDR3 loop is CAGRDRVDTEAFF. CDR3 DNA, as far as it was read: TGTGCCGGCCGGGACAGGGTAGACACTGAA.

Note on this clone: The read is 3 residues too short to cover the CDR3 end, so that end is filled in from the germline J gene. The chain recombines TRBV5-1 with TRBJ2-2, with D tentatively TRBD2 (5 bases). Trimming shortened V by 1 base and J by 5 bases, and 12 bases separated the two germline ends. From germline, CDR1 is SGHRS and CDR2 YFSETQ. There are 15 residues in the CDR3. The covered CDR3 bases are TGCGCCAGCAGCTTGACTAGTCTTGGAACCGGGGAG. Amino acid sequence: CASSLTSLGTGE. The complete CDR3 reads CASSLTSLGTGELFF.

Comments on this clone: The read is 3 residues too short to cover the CDR3 end, so that end is filled in from the germline J gene. The chain has TRBV19 and TRBJ2-1, with TRBD2 identical over 8 bases. V dropped 7 bases and J dropped 2; count of bases not matched to a gene: 10. Per the germline V gene, CDR1 is LNHDA and CDR2 is SQIVND (reference sequence). The CDR3 length is 16 residues. The CDR3 sequence: CASTQTGGAAYNEQFF. The DNA read from the CDR3 is TGTGCCAGTACCCAGACGGGGGGGGCGGCCTACAATGAG.

Remarks on this clone: Read sequence stops 3 residues before the CDR3 end, and the germline J gene provides the missing end. V usage is TRBV5-6 and J usage is TRBJ1-3, with D tentatively TRBD1 (5 bases). With 0 bases removed from V and 7 bases from J, the gap between germline ends came to 14 bases. Germline V gives CDR1 SGHDT, CDR2 YYEEEE. The CDR3 consists of 15 residues. CDR3 protein: CASSLAPGLGNTIYF. CDR3 DNA, as far as it was read: TGTGCCAGCAGCTTGGCGCCAGGGCTCGGGAACACC. Using reference TRBV5-6 and TRBJ1-3 for the parts outside the CDR3, the full variable domain is DAGVTQSPTHLIKTRGQQVTLRCSPKSGHDTVSWYQQALGQGPQFIFQYYEEEERQRGNFPDRFSGHQFPNYSSELNVNALLLGDSALYLCASSLAPGLGNTIYFGEGSWLTVV.

Turning to this clone: The CDR3 extends 3 residues past the end of the read, so its final part is completed from the germline J gene. The genes are TRBV5-1 and TRBJ1-1, with TRBD1 matching 8 bases. Germline CDR1 reads SGHRS; CDR2 reads YFSETQ. V shed 5 bases, J shed 5 bases, and the junction held 17 bases outside the gene matches. The CDR3 covers 17 residues. The CDR3 bases that were read are TGCGCCAGCAGGCATTCTGCTTTCGGACAGGGAGGGACTGAA. Amino acids: CASRHSAFGQGGTE. From start to end, the CDR3 is CASRHSAFGQGGTEAFF. Filled out from reference TRBV5-1 and TRBJ1-1, the complete variable domain reads KAGVTQTPRYLIKTRGQQVTLSCSPISGHRSVSWYQQTPGQGLQFLFEYFSETQRNKGNFPGRFSGRQFSNSRSEMNVSTLELGDSALYLCASRHSAFGQGGTEAFFGQGTRLTVV.

As regards this clone: The sequence runs out 3 residues before the end of the CDR3; the remainder is reconstructed from the germline J gene. V gene TRBV19 combines with J gene TRBJ2-5; 11 bases agree with TRBD1. The CDR3 is 14 residues long. After removal of 9 bases from V and 5 bases from J, the junction contained 8 bases not matched to a gene. Germline assignment: CDR1 LNHDA and CDR2 SQIVND (reference sequence). CDR3 DNA, as far as it was read: TGTGCCAGCCGGGACAGGGGGATTGTGGAGACC. It specifies CASRDRGIVET. The whole CDR3 reads CASRDRGIVETQYF.